This T cell receptor (beta chain) emerged from a study of Ad26.COV2.S vaccination and SARS-CoV-2 variants. Study-level background: Intramuscular Ad26.COV2.S doses were given once or twice, 56 days apart. Findings of the study overall: Those who received vaccine or placebo ended up with similar non-spike TCR breadth.

The protocol was immunoSEQ multiplex PCR, while the TCRdb copy is restricted to in-frame clones and leaves out a portion. The data show some 300,000 clones, about 86% seen once. As to this clone: Its matching antigen is unknown.

Unmatched junction bases numbered 3, after V lost 2 bases and J lost 2 bases. Per germline, CDR1 MDHEN and CDR2 SYDVKM. This CDR3 has 16 residues. Regarding treatment: roughly 18 received Ad26.COV2.S at low or high dose, single or two shots; about five received placebo; per-sample allocation not given. The investigators took samples on day 63 after the first vaccine or placebo injection. Immunization relied on an Ad26 vector, which expressed Wuhan-strain SARS-CoV-2 spike. Material: peripheral blood, obtained in a trial of Ad26.COV2.S vaccine versus placebo. The sequence was obtained from a person aged 18 to 59 who received the Ad26.COV2.S COVID-19 vaccine or a placebo. This rearrangement joins TRBV28 to TRBJ2-3; TRBD2 aligns across 11 bases. The CDR3 region is CASSLASGGYTDTQYF. Here the CDR3 DNA reads TGTGCCAGCAGTTTAGCTAGCGGGGGGTACACAGATACGCAGTATTTT.